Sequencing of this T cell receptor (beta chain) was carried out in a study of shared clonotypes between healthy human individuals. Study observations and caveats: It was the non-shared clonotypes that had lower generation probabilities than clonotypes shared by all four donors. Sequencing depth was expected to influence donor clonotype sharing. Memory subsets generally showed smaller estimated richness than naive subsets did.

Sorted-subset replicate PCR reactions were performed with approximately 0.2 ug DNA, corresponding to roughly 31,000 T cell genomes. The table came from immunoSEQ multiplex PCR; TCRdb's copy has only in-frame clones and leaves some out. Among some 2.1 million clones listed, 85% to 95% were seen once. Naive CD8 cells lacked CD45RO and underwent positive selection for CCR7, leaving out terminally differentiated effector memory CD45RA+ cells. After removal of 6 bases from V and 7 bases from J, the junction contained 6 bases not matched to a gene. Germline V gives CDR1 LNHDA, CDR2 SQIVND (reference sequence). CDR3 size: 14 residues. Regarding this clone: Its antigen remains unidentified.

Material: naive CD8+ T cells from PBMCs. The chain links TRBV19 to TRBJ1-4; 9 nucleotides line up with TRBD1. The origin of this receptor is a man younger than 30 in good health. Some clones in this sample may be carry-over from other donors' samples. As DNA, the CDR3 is TGTGCCAGTAGCACGACAGGGGGAGGTGAAAAACTGTTTTTT. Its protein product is CASSTTGGGEKLFF. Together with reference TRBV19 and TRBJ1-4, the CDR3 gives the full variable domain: DGGITQSPKYLFRKEGQNVTLSCEQNLNHDAMYWYRQDPGQGLRLIYYSQIVNDFQKGDIAEGYSVSREKKESFPLTVTSAQKNPTAFYLCASSTTGGGEKLFFGSGTQLSVL.